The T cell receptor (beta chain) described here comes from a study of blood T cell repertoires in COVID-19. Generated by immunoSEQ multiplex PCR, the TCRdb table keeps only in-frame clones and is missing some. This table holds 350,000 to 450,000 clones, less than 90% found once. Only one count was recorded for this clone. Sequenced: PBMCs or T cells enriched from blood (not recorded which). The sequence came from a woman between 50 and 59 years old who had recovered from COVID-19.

The CDR3 DNA follows: TGTGCCAGCAAAAAAGCGGGAGGGCCTTACGAGCAGTACTTC. Its protein product is CASKKAGGPYEQYF. The V call is TRBV6-5, the J call TRBJ2-7; 10 nucleotides line up with TRBD2. The CDR3 is 14 amino acids. Germline lookup yields CDR1 MNHEY and CDR2 SVGAGI. V was clipped by 7 bases and J by 4 bases; unmatched bases: 7.